This T cell receptor beta chain derives from a study of blood T cell repertoires in COVID-19. For the study at large: Sites in the United States, Italy and Spain provided acute and convalescent COVID-19 samples. PBMCs, B-cell-depleted T cells, or T cells provided the cDNA or gDNA that made up the material.

Clones were read by immunoSEQ multiplex PCR, and TCRdb kept only the in-frame ones, dropping some. There are around 230,000 clones in the sample; 86% occur only once, and approximately 2% lies in the top ten. The TCR sequence derives from a man aged 25 to 40 who had recovered from COVID-19. Source material: peripheral blood.

This CDR3 is CASTQTGGATADTQYF. The CDR3 bases are TGTGCCAGCACCCAGACAGGGGGCGCAACGGCAGATACGCAGTATTTT. This chain uses TRBV25-1 with TRBJ2-3; 10 bases match TRBD1. This CDR3 spans 16 amino acids. J was trimmed by 4 bases and V by 7 bases; bases with no gene match: 11. Looked up from germline, CDR1 is MGHDK and CDR2 is SYGVNS.